This T cell receptor (beta chain) was documented in a study of T cells in Graves' hyperthyroidism and ophthalmopathy. Using RNA transcripts as the source, TCR beta CDR3 regions were amplified. An initial round of RT-PCR targeting the TCR CDR3 relied on the HTBI primer set. TCRdb fed the multiplex PCR reads into MiXCR, producing one record per CDR3 protein. In the table there are approximately 690,000 distinct CDR3 sequences, more than 14% of which are singletons. This clonotype was seen at least ten times. CDR3 size: 14 residues. CDR1 SGHTA and CDR2 FQGNSA come from the germline V gene. The V end lost 5 bases, the J end lost 4 bases, and 14 bases lay between the germline ends.

The sample taken for sequencing was blood. The chain couples TRBV7-2 to TRBJ1-2; tentative D call: TRBD1 (6 bases). The TCR comes from a woman in her forties or fifties with Graves' ophthalmopathy. The CDR3, as DNA: TGTGCCAGCAGCCTGTGGACAGCCAGCTATGGCTACACCTTC. Translated, it gives CASSLWTASYGYTF.